This TCR beta chain stems from a study of OX40 agonist ivuxolimab in advanced cancers. Concerning this clone itself: The antigen remains undetermined.

Repertoires were generated with immunoSEQ multiplex PCR, while TCRdb's copy carries only in-frame clones and drops some. The table lists 60,000 to 75,000 clones, roughly 80% of them singletons, with more than 1.4% in the top ten. V gave up 2 bases and J gave up 1 base, with 13 bases separating them. CDR1 MDHEN and CDR2 SYDVKM come from the germline V gene. This CDR3 has 16 residues. The study's findings and limits: By week 6 at 0.1 to 3.0 mg/kg, blood CD4+ and CD8+ T cells had expanded clonally. Clonal expansion among partial responders at 0.1-3.0 mg/kg ranked near the lowest.

This receptor was obtained from an adult with an advanced solid tumor such as melanoma, head and neck, liver or kidney cancer. Sequenced material: CD4+ or CD8+ T cells sorted from blood, taken in a trial of the OX40 agonist ivuxolimab. The rearrangement joins TRBV28 to TRBJ2-3; D call uncertain. The CDR3 sequence is CASSLRALQGTDTQYF. The CDR3 DNA is TGTGCCAGCAGTTTAAGAGCCCTCCAGGGCACAGATACGCAGTATTTT.